The sequence of this T cell receptor beta chain was determined in a study of regulatory T cells in long-lasting Graves disease (dated by TCRdb to the early 2020s). About the investigation overall: Persistent Graves' disease patients were compared with newly diagnosed Graves' disease patients by peripheral blood TCR sequencing and RNA sequencing. The study was registered as a clinical trial and conducted in China. A total of around 35 samples were covered by TCR sequencing, comprising 13 persistent and about 20 newly diagnosed Graves' disease patients.

V sheds 6 bases and J sheds 4 bases, leaving 9 bases between their ends. From cysteine to phenylalanine, the CDR3 is 12 amino acids long. Only the CDR3 region is kept as DNA, spanning 36 bases read in frame from base 1. Looking up the germline V gene yields CDR1 MDHEN and CDR2 SYDVKM. The public reads were quality trimmed at Q25 with fastp and then assembled into clones with MiXCR by TCRdb, keeping productive beta chains. Rows are combined by CDR3 protein, so each entry shows the most common genes and DNA. This sample gives 620 or so distinct CDR3 sequences in total; 65% to 85% of them show up just once. The top ten clonotypes cover under 35% of the sample. The investigation overall reported the following: As a limitation, the authors acknowledged that the small sample size may reduce accuracy. Preferential use of TRBV28, TRBJ1-2 and TRBJ2-5 was observed in persistent disease, whereas TRBV20-1 and TRBJ2-1 were favored in newly diagnosed disease. Because the primary lesion, thyroid tissue, could not be accessed, the study looked at peripheral blood alone. Patients with persistent disease shared more public clonotypes (approximately 2,500) than newly diagnosed patients did (approximately 970). Compared with newly diagnosed patients, persistent Graves' disease patients had lower TCR Shannon entropy and fewer highly expanded clones, which suggests clonal expansion.

A note on this clonotype: The clone's antigen remains unknown. No clone much larger than this one lies a single base away; base qualities are absent.

For both TCR sequencing and RNA sequencing, RNA was extracted from PBMCs in TRIzol. The diagnosis of Graves' disease followed American Thyroid Association guidelines. Patients were recruited from an endocrinology department in Xi'an, China. From each patient, about 9 milliliters of peripheral blood was collected into an EDTA anticoagulant tube. Ficoll Paque Plus density gradient separation was used to isolate PBMCs, and no further T cell sorting was performed. RNA quality was checked with an Agilent 2100 Bioanalyzer and agarose gel, and concentration with a NanoDrop 2000. The origin of this receptor is a female donor with Graves disease. Donor details come from another sample of the same person, matched by shared clones. The sequenced sample was peripheral blood mononuclear cells (PBMCs), obtained with antithyroid drug treatment, in newly diagnosed or persistent Graves disease (not recorded which). The chain was built from TRBV28 and TRBJ1-1, with a tentative D gene TRBD1 over 5 matching bases. The DNA is as follows: TGTGCCAGCAGCGCGGGGGGCACTGAAGCTTTCTTT. It translates as CASSAGGTEAFF.